Only one count was recorded for the clone carrying this T cell receptor (beta chain). Per the original data handling: Estimation of nucleated cell counts relied on the amplification of reference gene primers. Here immunoSEQ multiplex PCR was the method, and the copy in TCRdb shows in-frame clones only, minus some. That table supplies the V and J calls and clone size; D and trimming were determined from the DNA. The table has more than 150,000 clones, around 79% seen once. The source of the sample is a study of blood T cell repertoires in COVID-19. Whole-study context: PBMCs, B-cell-depleted T cells, or T cells were the source of the cDNA or gDNA that made up the material.

CDR1 is SGHRS and CDR2 is YFSETQ in the germline V gene. The CDR3 contains 15 residues. The V end lost 4 bases, the J end lost 4 bases, and 16 bases lay between the germline ends. This chain links TRBV5-1 with TRBJ2-3, with TRBD2 as a possible D gene (6 bases). This clonotype was sampled from a man in his fifties or sixties who had recovered from COVID-19. Sequences were obtained from peripheral blood. DNA for the CDR3: TGCGCCAGCAGCCCCGGGACTTTCGGGTCAGATACGCAGTATTTT. Translated, it gives CASSPGTFGSDTQYF.